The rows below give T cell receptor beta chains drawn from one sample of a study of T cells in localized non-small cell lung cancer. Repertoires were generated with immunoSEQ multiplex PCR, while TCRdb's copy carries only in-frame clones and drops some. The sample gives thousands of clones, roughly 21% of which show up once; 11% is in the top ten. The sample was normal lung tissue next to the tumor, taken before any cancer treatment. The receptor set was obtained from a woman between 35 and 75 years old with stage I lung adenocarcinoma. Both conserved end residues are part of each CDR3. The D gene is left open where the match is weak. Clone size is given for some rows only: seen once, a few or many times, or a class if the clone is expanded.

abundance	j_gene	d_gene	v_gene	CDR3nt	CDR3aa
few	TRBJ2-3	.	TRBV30	TGTGCCTGGAGTGTACTAACAGGAAGCACTACGCAGTATTTT	CAWSVLTGSTTQYF
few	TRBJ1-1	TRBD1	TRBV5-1	TGCGCCAGCAGCTCGGGACAGGAGAACACTGAAGCTTTCTTT	CASSSGQENTEAFF
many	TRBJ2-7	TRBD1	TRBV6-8	TGTGCCAGCAGTTACTCGGGCGCAGGGGGCTGGTACGAGCAGTACTTC	CASSYSGAGGWYEQYF
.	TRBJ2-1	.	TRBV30	TGTGCCTGGGGGGCTAGCGACAATGAGCAGTTCTTC	CAWGASDNEQFF
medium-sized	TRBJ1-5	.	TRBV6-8	TGTGCCAGCGGAGAGCAACCTAGCAATCAGCCCCAGCATTTT	CASGEQPSNQPQHF
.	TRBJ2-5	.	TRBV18	TGTGCCAGCTCACCACCGATACTGCGCGAGACCCAGTACTTC	CASSPPILRETQYF
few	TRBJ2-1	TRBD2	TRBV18	TGTGCCAGCTCACCAGGGACTAGCGGGAGACTTGGGCAGTTCTTC	CASSPGTSGRLGQFF
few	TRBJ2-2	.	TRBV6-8	TGTGCCAGCAGGGGGAGGACCGGGGAGCTGTTTTTT	CASRGRTGELFF
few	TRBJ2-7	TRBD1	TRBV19	TGTGCCAGCCGAGTGGGGACAGGGGCCTACGAGCAGTACTTC	CASRVGTGAYEQYF
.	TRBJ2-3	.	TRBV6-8	TGTGCCAGCAGTTACCCCACAGATACGCAGTATTTT	CASSYPTDTQYF
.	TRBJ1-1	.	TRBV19	TGTGCCAGTAGTACAAGGGCCGACACAGGCGATGAAGCTTTCTTT	CASSTRADTGDEAFF
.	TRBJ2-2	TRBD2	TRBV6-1	TGTGCCAGCAGTGAAGCTAGCGGCGGGAGGGCGGGAGGGGAGCTGTTTTTT	CASSEASGGRAGGELFF
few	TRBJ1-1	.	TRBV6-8	TGTGCCAGCAGTTTAACGACAGGGAACACTGAAGCTTTCTTT	CASSLTTGNTEAFF
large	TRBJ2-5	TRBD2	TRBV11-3	TGTGCCAGCAGCACCGAGCGGGAGCAAGAGACCCAGTACTTC	CASSTEREQETQYF
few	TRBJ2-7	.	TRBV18	TGTGCCAGCTCCGTAAAAGGAGGACAGCAACTCTACGAGCAGTACTTC	CASSVKGGQQLYEQYF